The clone carrying this TCR beta chain was found a few times. Some clones are missing from TCRdb's copy, which holds only in-frame ones; the method was immunoSEQ multiplex PCR. The table lists over 25,000 clones, approximately 83% of them singletons. Trimming took 0 bases from V and 7 from J, leaving 11 bases between them. Looked up from germline, CDR1 is SGHRS and CDR2 is YFSETQ. The CDR3 extends over 14 amino acids. The data were obtained in a study of blood T cell repertoires in COVID-19. The overall study: Sources were T cells, B-cell-depleted T cells, or PBMCs; the material itself was cDNA or gDNA.

The sequence was obtained from a human donor in a cohort sampled during active COVID-19. Sequenced input: peripheral blood. This chain links TRBV5-1 with TRBJ1-5, with TRBD1 as a possible D gene (6 bases). The CDR3 sequence: CASSLEGDGQPQHF. The CDR3 bases are TGCGCCAGCAGCTTGGAGGGGGATGGCCAGCCCCAGCATTTT.